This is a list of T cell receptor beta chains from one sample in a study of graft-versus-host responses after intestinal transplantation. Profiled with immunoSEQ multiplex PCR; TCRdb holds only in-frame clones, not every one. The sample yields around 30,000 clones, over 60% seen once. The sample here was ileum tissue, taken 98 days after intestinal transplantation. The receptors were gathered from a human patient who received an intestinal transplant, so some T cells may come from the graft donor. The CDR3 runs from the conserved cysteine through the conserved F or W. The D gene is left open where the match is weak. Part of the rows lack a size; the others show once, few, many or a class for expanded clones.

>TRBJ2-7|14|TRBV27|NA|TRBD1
TGTGCCAGCAGTCCGCCGGGACAGGCAGCCAAGCAGTACTTC
CASSPPGQAAKQYF
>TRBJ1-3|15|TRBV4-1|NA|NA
TGCGCCAGCAGCCAGGCCCCCCGGGCAGGAAACACCATATATTTT
CASSQAPRAGNTIYF
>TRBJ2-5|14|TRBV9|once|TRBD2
TGTGCCAGCAGCGTTAAGGGACTAGAAGAGACCCAGTACTTC
CASSVKGLEETQYF
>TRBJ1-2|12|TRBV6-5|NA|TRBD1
TGTGCCAGCCGACAGGGGATCTATGGCTACACCTTC
CASRQGIYGYTF
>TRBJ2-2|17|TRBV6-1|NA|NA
TGTGCCAGCAGTGAAGTCCTAATCCGACTCCACACCGGGGAGCTGTTTTTT
CASSEVLIRLHTGELFF
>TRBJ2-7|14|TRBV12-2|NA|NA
TGTGCAAGTCGCCCTCGGGCGGTGGTCTACGAGCAGTACTTC
CASRPRAVVYEQYF
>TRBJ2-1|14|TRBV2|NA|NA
TGTGCCAGCAGGGAGGCAGGGGTCTACAATGAGCAGTTCTTC
CASREAGVYNEQFF
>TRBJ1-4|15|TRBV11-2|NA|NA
TGTGCCAGCAGCCCTGGGCAGACAACTAATGAAAAACTGTTTTTT
CASSPGQTTNEKLFF
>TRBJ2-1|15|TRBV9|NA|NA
TGTGCCAGCAGCGAACACCCGGGCGTGGGGAATGAGCAGTTCTTC
CASSEHPGVGNEQFF
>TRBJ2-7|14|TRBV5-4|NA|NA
TGTGCCAGCAGCTCCGGAGAGTCCCTCGTCGAGCAGTACTTC
CASSSGESLVEQYF
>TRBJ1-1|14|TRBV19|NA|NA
TGTGCCAGTAGTATGATATCCGAGGGGGGCGAGGCTTTCTTT
CASSMISEGGEAFF